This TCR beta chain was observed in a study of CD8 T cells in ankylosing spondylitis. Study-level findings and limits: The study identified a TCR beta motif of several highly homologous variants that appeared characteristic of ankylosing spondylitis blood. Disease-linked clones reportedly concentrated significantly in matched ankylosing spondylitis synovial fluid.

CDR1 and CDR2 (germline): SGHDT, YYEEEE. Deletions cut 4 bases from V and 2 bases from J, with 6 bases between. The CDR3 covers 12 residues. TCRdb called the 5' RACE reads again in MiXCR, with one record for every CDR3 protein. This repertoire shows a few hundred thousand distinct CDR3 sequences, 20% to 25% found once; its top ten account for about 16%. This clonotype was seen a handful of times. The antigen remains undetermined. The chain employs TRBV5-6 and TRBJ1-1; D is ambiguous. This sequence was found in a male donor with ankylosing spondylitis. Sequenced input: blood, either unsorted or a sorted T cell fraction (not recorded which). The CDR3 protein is CASSRINTEAFF. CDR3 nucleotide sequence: TGTGCCAGCAGCCGGATAAACACTGAAGCTTTCTTT.